The T cell receptor (beta chain) under discussion was sequenced for a study of control samples from healthy donors and cancer patients. Clones were sequenced by immunoSEQ multiplex PCR, and TCRdb holds only the in-frame ones, with some missing. The table lists roughly 73,000 clones, 85% to 95% of them singletons. After removal of 5 bases from V and 2 bases from J, the junction contained 10 bases not matched to a gene. The germline V gene encodes CDR1 SGHAT and CDR2 FQNNGV. The CDR3 consists of 16 residues. This receptor was obtained from a woman aged 55 to 70 in good health. What was sequenced was blood. The gene calls are TRBV11-2 and TRBJ2-7, with 9 bases lining up with TRBD1. CDR3 sequence (DNA): TGTGCCAGCAGCCGCGCCCAGGGACAGGGCACCTACGAGCAGTACTTC. This sequence encodes CASSRAQGQGTYEQYF.